These 21 T cell receptor beta chains were all obtained from the same sample, sequenced in a study of CD8+ T cells in alopecia areata (dated by TCRdb to 2016 to 2019). The time point label, read with the paper, signifies: approximately 4 weeks on oral tofacitinib. What the treatment or condition label conveys for this sample: oral pan-JAK inhibitor, 5-10 mg twice daily. Library generation was performed with the immunoSEQ multiplex PCR assay. To provide template for TCR sequencing, every sample had RNA extracted and reverse transcribed into cDNA. Sourced from immuneACCESS, this table was stored by TCRdb with only in-frame sequences that have V and J called. A share of the clones is absent; for the studies checked, an unresolved V gene accounts for under half, and the remainder has no known explanation. The sample includes about 210,000 clones, with around 57% observed a single time. The top ten constitute around 1.6% of the sample.

The specimen was CD4+ T cells sorted from blood, collected at week 4, from a patient treated with tofacitinib. These TCRs come from a human donor with alopecia areata.

This clone has just one count. This chain joins TRBV29-1 and TRBJ2-1; D call uncertain. Germline V gene lookup returns CDR1 SQVTM and CDR2 ANQGSEA. The V end lost 6 bases, the J end lost 5 bases, and 23 bases lay between the germline ends. The CDR3 is 16 amino acids. The CDR3 DNA sequence: TGCAGCGTCACCCGGTTTGAGGCCTTAGTCCACAATGAGCAGTTCTTC. Protein: CSVTRFEALVHNEQFF.

The chain is built from TRBV6-5 and TRBJ1-1; maybe TRBD1 (6 bases). Germline values: CDR1 MNHEY, CDR2 SVGAGI. This CDR3 is 12 amino acids long. Trimming took off 6 bases at V and 11 bases at J, with 16 bases between the two ends. The CDR3 protein is CASSHLRGRAFF. CDR3 nucleotide sequence: TGTGCCAGCAGCCACTTGAGGGGGAGGGCTTTCTTT.

This clone was counted only a few times. The J gene is TRBJ2-7, the V gene TRBV7-2; 11 positions match TRBD2. This CDR3 is built from 14 residues. Germline lookup yields CDR1 SGHTA and CDR2 FQGNSA. Trimming cost V 4 bases and J 7 bases; bases outside gene matches: 6. The CDR3 nucleotides read TGTGCCAGCAGCTCGAGACTAGCGGGGAAGGAGCAGTACTTC. Protein product: CASSSRLAGKEQYF.

The CDR3 nucleotides are TGTGCCAGCACCCCGACAGGGCCCTACGAGCAGTACTTC. Translated: CASTPTGPYEQYF. The rearrangement links TRBV6-6 to TRBJ2-7; 7 bases match TRBD1. J was trimmed by 2 bases and V by 7 bases; bases with no gene match: 5. Per the germline V gene, CDR1 is MNHNY and CDR2 is SVGAGI (reference sequence). CDR3 length: 13 amino acids.

The chain combines TRBV7-9 with TRBJ1-1; D gene unclear. Germline CDR1 and CDR2: SEHNR and FQNEAQ (reference sequence). This CDR3 is built from 15 residues. The germline V and J ends were trimmed by 3 bases and 5 bases, with 16 bases remaining between them. CDR3 sequence (DNA): TGTGCCAGCAGCTTCCTTGCGGACGGGCGGACTGAAGCTTTCTTT. Translated: CASSFLADGRTEAFF.

V is TRBV30 and J is TRBJ1-1; 8 positions agree with TRBD1. V gave up 1 base and J gave up 4 bases; unmatched junction bases: 2. CDR3 length: 13 residues. Germline values: CDR1 GTSNPN, CDR2 SVGIG (reference sequence). For the CDR3, the DNA is TGTGCCTGGAGTGGGACAGGGAGCACTGAAGCTTTCTTT. Its translation is CAWSGTGSTEAFF.

V is TRBV10-3 and J is TRBJ1-1; D possibly corresponds to TRBD1 (6 bases). Per the germline V gene, CDR1 is ENHRY and CDR2 is SYGVKD. The V end was cut by 4 bases, the J end by 0 bases, with 9 bases between. The CDR3 runs 14 residues. In DNA, the CDR3 is TGTGCCATCAGTGCCGGGGGCTTGAACACTGAAGCTTTCTTT. Protein: CAISAGGLNTEAFF.

This clone was counted between two and nine times. The chain links TRBV27 to TRBJ1-1; possible D gene TRBD1, 5 bases. In germline, CDR1 is MNHEY, CDR2 SMNVEV (reference sequence). The V and J ends lost 3 bases and 11 bases respectively, with 16 bases between them. The CDR3 runs to 13 residues. The CDR3 spells CASSFRGTLDAFF. CDR3 DNA sequence: TGTGCCAGCAGTTTTAGAGGGACCCTGGACGCTTTCTTT.

The genes are TRBV29-1 and TRBJ2-7, with TRBD1 matching 7 bases. This CDR3 region has 13 residues. V shed 7 bases and J 0 bases; nucleotides not matched to a gene: 6. Looked up from germline, CDR1 is SQVTM and CDR2 is ANQGSEA. CDR3 residues: CSAARDSSYEQYF. CDR3 in DNA: TGCAGCGCCGCCCGGGACAGCTCCTACGAGCAGTACTTC.

The chain couples TRBV6-6 to TRBJ1-5; D unresolved. Germline CDR1 reads MNHNY; CDR2 reads SVGAGI (reference sequence). The CDR3 sequence is 14 residues long. V was clipped by 5 bases and J by 9 bases, with 17 bases between them. Here the CDR3 DNA reads TGTGCCAGCAGTCACGCCTTCCAAATAGGGCCCCAGCATTTT. Its protein is CASSHAFQIGPQHF.

The count of this clone is one. The J gene is TRBJ2-5, the V gene TRBV20-1; 7 positions agree with TRBD2. CDR1 is DFQATT, CDR2 SNEGSKA, per germline (reference sequence). Trimming at V came to 5 bases and at J to 10 bases, leaving 7 bases not matched to a gene. The CDR3 has 11 amino acids. CDR3 sequence reads: CSAGRGVVQYF. CDR3 nucleotide sequence: TGCAGTGCTGGGAGGGGAGTAGTCCAGTACTTC.

The sample holds a few counts of this clone. J is TRBJ1-2 and V is TRBV28; TRBD1 might be the D (6 bases). V was clipped by 4 bases and J by 0 bases, with 12 bases between them. CDR1 and CDR2 from the germline V gene are MDHEN and SYDVKM. The CDR3 extends over 15 amino acids. The chain's CDR3 is CASSSSGEANYGYTF. CDR3 nucleotides: TGTGCCAGCAGTTCGTCAGGGGAGGCTAACTATGGCTACACCTTC.

A few counts support this clone. This chain joins TRBV19 and TRBJ1-6, with D possibly matching TRBD1 (5 bases). V lost 7 bases and J 7 bases, leaving 14 bases between the germline ends. This CDR3 comprises 14 residues. Per germline, CDR1 LNHDA and CDR2 SQIVND (reference sequence). The CDR3 protein is CASTPGSTNSPLHF. CDR3 sequence (DNA): TGTGCCAGTACCCCAGGGTCGACAAATTCACCCCTCCACTTT.

In this sample, this clone turned up a few times. This rearrangement joins TRBV5-6 to TRBJ1-6, with D unresolved. The CDR3 consists of 15 residues. Trimming removed 1 base from V and 4 bases from J, with 9 bases in between. CDR1 is SGHDT and CDR2 is YYEEEE in the germline V gene. The CDR3 nucleotides read TGTGCCAGCAGCTTGCGTTTGGGATATAATTCACCCCTCCACTTT. Protein sequence: CASSLRLGYNSPLHF. Complete variable domain (other parts from reference TRBV5-6 and TRBJ1-6): DAGVTQSPTHLIKTRGQQVTLRCSPKSGHDTVSWYQQALGQGPQFIFQYYEEEERQRGNFPDRFSGHQFPNYSSELNVNALLLGDSALYLCASSLRLGYNSPLHFGNGTRLTVT.

The gene calls are TRBV27 and TRBJ2-3, with no clear D. CDR3 length: 13 residues. The germline V gene encodes CDR1 MNHEY and CDR2 SMNVEV (reference sequence). The V end was cut by 4 bases, the J end by 2 bases, with 7 bases between. The CDR3 region is CASSWWSTDTQYF. In DNA form, the CDR3 reads TGTGCCAGCAGTTGGTGGTCCACAGATACGCAGTATTTT.

This chain connects TRBV15 to TRBJ1-1; D might be TRBD1 (5 bases). The CDR3 contains 14 residues. The V end was cut by 1 base, the J end by 3 bases, with 9 bases between. Germline assignment: CDR1 LNHNV and CDR2 YYDKDF (reference sequence). CDR3 sequence reads: CATSRGKGDTEAFF. The CDR3 DNA reads TGTGCCACCAGCAGAGGAAAAGGGGACACTGAAGCTTTCTTT.

The V call is TRBV9, the J call TRBJ2-3, with D maybe TRBD2 (6 bases). Germline V CDR1 and CDR2: SGDLS, YYNGEE. This CDR3 is built from 14 residues. Deletions cut 0 bases from V and 4 bases from J, with 9 bases between. The CDR3 protein is CASSVGGTADTQYF. The CDR3 coding sequence is TGTGCCAGCAGCGTAGGAGGGACTGCAGATACGCAGTATTTT.

The chain employs TRBV4-3 and TRBJ1-1, with D perhaps matching TRBD1 (5 bases). Germline V gene data show CDR1 as LGHNA and CDR2 as YSLEER. V lost 4 bases, J lost 1 base, and 22 bases lay in between. This CDR3 region has 18 residues. CDR3 protein: CASSPSFLSGHSNTEAFF. The CDR3 DNA is TGCGCCAGCAGCCCCTCATTCCTAAGCGGACATTCGAACACTGAAGCTTTCTTT.

J is TRBJ1-5 and V is TRBV5-6; D gene ambiguous. The germline CDR1 and CDR2 sequences are SGHDT and YYEEEE. The CDR3 sequence is 12 residues long. Between the trimmed V and J ends, which lost 4 bases and 3 bases, there was a span of 5 bases. The CDR3: CASSLNNQPQHF. The CDR3 nucleotides read TGTGCCAGCAGCCTAAACAATCAGCCCCAGCATTTT.

This clone was observed a handful of times. The chain is built from TRBV7-3 and TRBJ2-6, with D tentatively TRBD2 (5 bases). The CDR3 runs to 18 residues. V was cut by 5 bases and J by 2 bases, with 19 bases left in between. Germline assignment: CDR1 SGHTA and CDR2 FQGTGA. CDR3 protein: CASSMTPVRGTGANVLTF. CDR3 DNA sequence: TGTGCCAGCAGCATGACACCGGTACGGGGTACTGGGGCCAACGTCCTGACTTTC.

The genes are TRBV5-4 and TRBJ2-1; 8 bases fit TRBD2. The length of the CDR3 is 14 residues. The germline CDR1 and CDR2 sequences are SGHNT and YYREEE (reference sequence). V trimming: 4 bases; J trimming: 6 bases; junction bases outside the gene matches: 6. CDR3 sequence reads: CASSSSGTFNEQFF. CDR3 nucleotide sequence: TGTGCCAGCAGCAGTAGCGGGACGTTCAATGAGCAGTTCTTC.